This T cell receptor (beta chain) originates from a study of beta chain features in type 1 diabetes (dated by TCRdb to the late 2010s). Looking at the study overall: Mean age, gender distribution, total cell number and subset yield were not different between patients and healthy donors. A total of around 110,000,000 sorted cells were examined across all samples, and RNA yield correlated strongly with the number of cells per subset. The study compared TCRB repertoires of sorted circulating CD4+ T cell subsets between recently diagnosed type 1 diabetes patients and matched healthy donors. Regulatory and stem cell-like memory subsets were isolated from only 8 patients and roughly 8 healthy donors, whereas naive and central memory subsets came from all 28 donors.

All of the isolated RNA was reverse transcribed with the High Capacity cDNA Reverse Transcription Kit, so expressed TCRB transcripts were sequenced. Survey-depth immunoSEQ sequencing was performed on stem cell-like memory T cell samples, with an average of roughly 1 million total reads per sample. After sorted cells were lysed in RLT buffer, RNA was extracted with DNase-treated RNeasy Micro or Mini kits, with the choice depending on cell number. To prevent cross-contamination, every cell subset was processed on its own, while patient and healthy donor samples were processed together. Using the immunoSEQ multiplex PCR, TCRB sequences were amplified from cDNA into 87-bp fragments spanning the CDR3 region. Sequencing of the amplicons was done on the Illumina HiSeq platform. The published analysis was carried out like this. Synthetic template baselines were used to correct PCR bias computationally, reads within Hamming distance 2 were collapsed together, and singletons that could not be merged were discarded. By aligning reads against IMGT, V, D and J genes, CDR3 length, and insertions or deletions at six rearrangement sites were assigned. Within each subset, clonotype counts were normalized to sorted cell number, and only after that were true diversity and Gini coefficients computed with the tcR R package. The overlap coefficient, calculated on TCRB nucleotide sequences, was used to quantify repertoire sharing. Drawn from immuneACCESS, this table holds only the in-frame rearrangements with V and J called that TCRdb kept. Clones are partly lost; checked studies trace under half to an unresolved V gene and leave the rest unexplained. V, J and clone size derive from that table, while D and trimming were established from the DNA sequence. Here the sample has 110,000 or so clones; 40% occur a single time. The ten largest clones capture roughly 0.059% of the sample.

V loses 0 bases of germline sequence and J loses 2 bases, and the interval between the two ends is 9 bases. CDR1 is given as SGHRS and CDR2 as YFSETQ, both from the germline V gene. The CDR3 spans 14 residues, from the cysteine through the phenylalanine. Only the CDR3 portion is preserved as DNA: 42 bases, with reading frame beginning at the first base. Broad study findings and their caveats: PCR might favor shorter templates, but patient and control samples were amplified and corrected together, so any skew would affect both groups equally. Fewer insertions and more nucleotide deletions at VDJ recombination sites were observed in patients with type 1 diabetes, implying thymic rearrangement abnormalities. The naive, central memory and regulatory TCRB repertoires appeared to resemble one another more closely among patients than among healthy donors. Type 1 diabetes patients showed a moderate but significant shortening of TCRB CDR3 length in all four CD4+ subsets. Sequencing cDNA rather than genomic DNA could over-represent highly expressing activated cells, although activation and CD3 levels did not differ between groups. Because small numbers of individuals were included in the HLA sub-analyses, any influence of HLA type on TCRB rearrangement was left unresolved.

To note about this clone: This clone's antigen is unknown. Base quality data are lacking; no much larger clone is found one base away.

A single peripheral blood draw of approximately 0.11 L on average was collected from each donor into heparinised tubes. A BD FACSAria II and a panel including CD45RO, CCR7, CD25, CD127, CD95 and CD27 were used to sort naive, central memory, regulatory and stem cell-like memory CD4+ T cells. A purity above 95% was achieved for all sorted populations. PBMCs were separated immediately by Lymphoprep density gradient centrifugation and were stained directly, without being cultured. So that batch effects would be minimized, each experiment stained and sorted samples in pairs, pairing one healthy donor with one patient.

This TCR was sampled from a woman between 18 and 29 years old in good health. The sample comprised stem cell memory CD4+ T cells from blood. The cell subset or site label, as the study defines it: stem cell-like memory CD4+ T cells. Recombination joined TRBV5-1 with TRBJ2-7, with the identity of the D gene unclear. The nucleotide sequence reads TGCGCCAGCAGCTTGGTCGGGTCACCCTACGAGCAGTACTTC. The encoded protein is CASSLVGSPYEQYF. Here the CDR3 is joined to the reference TRBV5-1 and TRBJ2-7 genes, and the full variable domain is: KAGVTQTPRYLIKTRGQQVTLSCSPISGHRSVSWYQQTPGQGLQFLFEYFSETQRNKGNFPGRFSGRQFSNSRSEMNVSTLELGDSALYLCASSLVGSPYEQYFGPGTRLTVT.